Following are 16 T cell receptor beta chains from one sample sequenced in a study of T-cell reconstitution after alpha-beta-depleted transplantation in children. The library targeted TCRbeta and was prepared with unique molecular identifiers. TCRdb re-called the PCR reads through MiXCR, storing one row per CDR3 protein. Of around 580,000 distinct CDR3 sequences detected, about 23% appear once; the ten largest clones hold 11% to 15%. The source was PBMCs, mostly from graft donor cells, collected 360 days after TCRalphabeta/CD19-depleted stem cell transplant. Receptors originate from a boy in the first two years of life who had a stem cell transplant for acute myeloid leukemia, so the T cells may come from the graft donor.

This clonotype was counted many times. This CDR3 reads CSAPRGGNKETQYF. CDR3 coding DNA: TGCAGCGCCCCCCGGGGGGGTAATAAAGAGACCCAGTACTTC. The gene calls are TRBV29-1 and TRBJ2-5, with 8 bases fitting TRBD2. The CDR3 is made up of 14 amino acids. J gave up 3 bases and V 7 bases, and 10 bases lay outside the gene matches. Germline CDR1 reads SQVTM; CDR2 reads ANQGSEA.

The chain uses TRBV20-1 and TRBJ2-2, with D perhaps TRBD1 (6 bases). Germline CDR1 DFQATT, CDR2 SNEGSKA (reference sequence). Trimming took off 5 bases at V and 4 bases at J, with 11 bases between the two ends. This CDR3 is 13 amino acids long. In nucleotides, the CDR3 is TGCAGTGCTTCGACAGGACGCACCGGGGAGCTGTTTTTT. Translation gives CSASTGRTGELFF.

The V call is TRBV4-3, the J call TRBJ2-7; D perhaps matches TRBD1 (5 bases). The CDR3 runs 14 residues. Germline CDR1 and CDR2: LGHNA and YSLEER. Trimming stripped 3 bases from V and 5 bases from J, with 14 bases between. CDR3 in amino acids: CASSQDTAANEQYF. CDR3 DNA: TGCGCCAGCAGCCAGGACACGGCGGCCAACGAGCAGTACTTC.

This clonotype was picked up a small number of times. J is TRBJ2-5 and V is TRBV5-5; D is ambiguous. This CDR3 has 14 amino acids. V lost 2 bases and J 1 base, leaving 9 bases between the germline ends. Germline V CDR1 and CDR2: SGHKS, YYEKEE (reference sequence). The CDR3 region has the DNA TGTGCCAGCAGCTTTGGCCCAGCCCAAGAGACCCAGTACTTC. As protein: CASSFGPAQETQYF.

Many counts were recorded for this clonotype. V usage is TRBV5-5 and J usage is TRBJ2-2, with D possibly matching TRBD2 (5 bases). Trimming left V 7 bases short and J 5 bases short, with 18 bases between. Germline CDR1 is SGHKS and CDR2 is YYEKEE (reference sequence). This CDR3 is built from 15 residues. CDR3 nucleotides: TGTGCCAGCCTCAAGTCGTGGGAGCCAACCGGGGAGCTGTTTTTT. The encoded protein is CASLKSWEPTGELFF.

The CDR3 nucleotides read TGCGCCAGCAGCCGCCTGGGACAGTACAATGAGCAGTTCTTC. Translated: CASSRLGQYNEQFF. The J gene is TRBJ2-1, the V gene TRBV4-3, with 7 bases that match TRBD1. With 4 bases clipped from V and 4 bases from J, the junction kept 4 bases outside the gene matches. Germline values: CDR1 LGHNA, CDR2 YSLEER. This CDR3 comprises 14 residues.

This chain links TRBV29-1 with TRBJ1-1, with D perhaps matching TRBD1 (6 bases). V was clipped by 7 bases and J by 8 bases, with 26 bases between them. CDR1 is SQVTM, CDR2 ANQGSEA, per germline. The CDR3 totals 15 residues. The CDR3 DNA reads TGCAGCGGATCTCGGGGGCAGGGATTAGGTTCGGAAGCTTTCTTT. It specifies CSGSRGQGLGSEAFF.

This clonotype was observed a few times. V gene TRBV20-1 combines with J gene TRBJ2-7, with TRBD1 identical over 8 bases. J was trimmed by 0 bases and V by 1 base; bases with no gene match: 2. The CDR3 has 14 amino acids. From germline, CDR1 is DFQATT and CDR2 SNEGSKA (reference sequence). The CDR3 protein is CSARGGQASYEQYF. The CDR3 DNA follows: TGCAGTGCTAGAGGGGGACAGGCCTCCTACGAGCAGTACTTC.

CDR3 DNA sequence: TGTGCCAGCACACCGACAGGGCTGGGTCCAACGCCCCTCCACTTT. Protein sequence: CASTPTGLGPTPLHF. J is TRBJ1-6 and V is TRBV6-1, with 7 bases lining up with TRBD1. J gave up 13 bases and V 7 bases, and 16 bases lay outside the gene matches. Per the germline V gene, CDR1 is MNHNS and CDR2 is SASEGT. The CDR3 has 15 residues.

This clonotype has just a few counts. V is TRBV6-1 and J is TRBJ2-7; D is perhaps TRBD1 (5 bases). Germline V CDR1 and CDR2: MNHNS, SASEGT. V was pared by 4 bases and J by 3 bases, with 13 bases between. The CDR3 loop spans 14 amino acids. In DNA form, the CDR3 reads TGTGCCAGCAGTGGCCGAACCCAGGGCTACGAGCAGTACGTC. Amino acids: CASSGRTQGYEQYV.

CDR3 in amino acids: CASRLFGSSYEQYF. The CDR3 coding sequence is TGTGCCAGTCGGCTATTTGGGAGCTCCTACGAGCAGTACTTC. This chain uses TRBV11-2 with TRBJ2-7, with D perhaps matching TRBD2 (5 bases). Trimming left V 9 bases short and J 0 bases short, with 15 bases between. The germline gives CDR1 SGHAT, CDR2 FQNNGV. This CDR3 is 14 amino acids long.

This clonotype was seen many times. The V call is TRBV6-5, the J call TRBJ1-1; D is uncertain. Between the trimmed V and J ends, which lost 7 bases and 3 bases, there was a span of 12 bases. The CDR3 is 13 residues long. CDR1 is MNHEY and CDR2 is SVGAGI in the germline V gene. The CDR3 bases are TGTGCCAGCACCAACACAATCCACACTGAAGCTTTCTTT. This encodes CASTNTIHTEAFF.

The J gene is TRBJ2-7, the V gene TRBV2; 7 bases align to TRBD2. The CDR3 runs to 14 residues. V shed 8 bases and J 4 bases; nucleotides not matched to a gene: 11. CDR1 is SNHLY and CDR2 is FYNNEI in the germline V gene. The DNA for the CDR3 is TGTGCCAGCGGGAGCGGGGTTCTAATTTACGAGCAGTACGTC. This codes for CASGSGVLIYEQYV.

This clonotype was recorded at least ten times. The chain joins TRBV18 to TRBJ2-5; D is unresolved. Germline CDR1 and CDR2: KGHSH and LQKENI. The CDR3 is 12 residues long. V was shortened by 6 bases and J by 5 bases, with 10 bases between the two germline ends. The CDR3 sequence: CASSTLRETQYF. CDR3 DNA: TGTGCCAGCTCGACCCTTAGGGAGACCCAGTACTTC.

This clonotype has a count of ten or more. J is TRBJ1-4 and V is TRBV9; no reliable D call. The CDR3 extends over 18 amino acids. V was shortened by 4 bases and J by 7 bases, with 26 bases between the two germline ends. Per the germline V gene, CDR1 is SGDLS and CDR2 is YYNGEE. The CDR3 DNA is TGTGCCAGCAGCCCTTCACCCCCCGGGCCCGCAGCAGGTGAAAAACTGTTTTTT. Translation: CASSPSPPGPAAGEKLFF. Supplemented by reference TRBV9 and TRBJ1-4, the full variable domain reads DSGVTQTPKHLITATGQRVTLRCSPRSGDLSVYWYQQSLDQGLQFLIQYYNGEERAKGNILERFSAQQFPDLHSELNLSSLELGDSALYFCASSPSPPGPAAGEKLFFGSGTQLSVL.

This chain uses TRBV20-1 with TRBJ2-3; D call uncertain. The CDR3 runs to 14 residues. Trimming removed 6 bases from V and 0 bases from J, with 13 bases in between. CDR1 is DFQATT, CDR2 SNEGSKA, per germline (reference sequence). CDR3 region: CSASTQLSTDTQYF. For the CDR3, the DNA is TGCAGTGCCTCAACCCAACTAAGCACAGATACGCAGTATTTT.